This is a list of T cell receptor beta chains from one sample in a study of identical twins. TCRdb itself ran the 5' RACE reads through MiXCR, one entry per CDR3 protein. The table records roughly 250,000 distinct CDR3 sequences, around an eighth of them present only once. The specimen sequenced was memory (CD45RO+) T cells sorted from blood. The origin of the receptors is a woman under 30 in good health. The CDR3 runs from the conserved cysteine through the conserved F or W. The D gene is left open where the match is weak.

d_call | v_call | cdr3_aa
. | TRBV7-2 | CASSLLGGAFF
. | TRBV11-2 | CASSLLWGGSATRAKNIQYF
. | TRBV7-2 | CASSFGHPDYNEQFF
. | TRBV18 | CASSPPTGNYGYTF
. | TRBV4-1 | CASSKSGTVDPGELFF
TRBD2 | TRBV25-1 | CASSEGRGGGNGETQYF
TRBD2 | TRBV19 | CASSMGGGTDTQYF
TRBD2 | TRBV12-3/TRBV12-4 | CASTATLAGVFNEQFF
TRBD2 | TRBV7-9 | CASSYSGDHYEQYF
TRBD2 | TRBV20-1 | CSAKGLAGGSYNEQFF
TRBD2 | TRBV6-1 | CASSRTSGSSYNEQFF
TRBD2 | TRBV5-6 | CAMGRGEPDTQYF
. | TRBV12-3/TRBV12-4 | CASSFTGRRQETQYF
TRBD2 | TRBV29-1 | CSVVLAGGYYEQYF
TRBD1 | TRBV20-1 | CSVDRGETQYF
TRBD1 | TRBV20-1 | CSARDNRGLGEKLFF
. | TRBV6-1 | CASSLTNGRREKLFF
TRBD2 | TRBV10-3 | CAINPGTSGRSSTDTQYF
. | TRBV4-3 | CASSQGNSPNEDEQYF
TRBD2 | TRBV7-8 | CASSPRTRATYEQYF
TRBD1 | TRBV3-1 | CASSHPQGKEPFF
TRBD1 | TRBV6-5 | CASSSPGQHVYEQYF
TRBD1 | TRBV7-9 | CASSSTGDHTF
TRBD2 | TRBV5-1 | CASSLVSSGGPFQETQYF
. | TRBV24-1 | CATSDSRLSGADTQYF
. | TRBV4-3 | CASSQDFGTDTQYF
. | TRBV7-3 | CASSLSIRGTEAFF
. | TRBV3-1 | CASGGRGALREQYF
. | TRBV5-1 | CASRFEEPDTQYF
TRBD1 | TRBV20-1 | CSARGGTGSAHEQYF
. | TRBV7-8 | CASSPSAGVNQPQHF
. | TRBV5-4 | CASSLGGAANTGELFF
. | TRBV5-1 | CASSGQGETQYF
. | TRBV4-2 | CASSQEGRRDQPQHF
TRBD1 | TRBV7-2 | CASSLAGQTNEQFF
TRBD2 | TRBV9 | CASSPRGGSNEQFF
TRBD1 | TRBV24-1 | CATSEGTGDTGELFF
. | TRBV10-3 | CAISEQSYEQYF
. | TRBV7-2 | CASSFVATDTQYF
TRBD2 | TRBV5-1 | CASSLELAGVETQYF
TRBD1 | TRBV27 | CASSFRTGRQPQHF
TRBD2 | TRBV9 | CASSVSVSSGFTTDTQYF